Listed below are T cell receptor beta chains from one sample, sequenced in a study of T cell responses to AZD1222 COVID-19 vaccine. This table comes from immunoSEQ multiplex PCR, and its TCRdb copy is limited to in-frame clones, with some not included. In the table there are 110,000 to 150,000 clones, around 90% of which are singletons. The starting material was peripheral blood, obtained on day 0 of AZD1222 vaccination. Receptors originate from an adult in good health. The CDR3 runs from the conserved cysteine through the conserved F or W. The D gene is left open where the match is weak. Clone size is shown for a subset of rows, as once, few, many or a class of expanded clone.

j_gene,abundance,len,d_gene,v_gene,CDR3aa,CDR3nt
TRBJ1-5,-,13,-,TRBV10-3,CATQDASNQPQHF,TGTGCCACCCAAGATGCGAGCAATCAGCCCCAGCATTTT
TRBJ2-1,-,16,TRBD2,TRBV11-2,CASSLAAGGIVVEQFF,TGTGCCAGCAGCTTAGCCGCGGGAGGGATAGTGGTTGAGCAGTTCTTC
TRBJ2-7,-,16,TRBD2,TRBV6-5,CASSYNLAGGTYEQYF,TGTGCCAGCAGTTACAACTTAGCGGGAGGGACCTACGAGCAGTACTTC
TRBJ1-5,-,14,-,TRBV5-4,CASSTGISNQPQHF,TGTGCCAGCAGCACAGGGATTAGCAATCAGCCCCAGCATTTT
TRBJ1-2,once,14,-,TRBV7-2,CASSPKGDRKGYTF,TGTGCCAGCAGCCCAAAGGGGGACCGAAAAGGCTACACCTTC
TRBJ1-1,once,17,TRBD1,TRBV15,CATSRGQGLPMNTEAFF,TGTGCCACCAGCAGAGGACAGGGCCTCCCTATGAACACTGAAGCTTTCTTT
TRBJ2-7,-,16,TRBD2,TRBV28,CASRRGGASGAYEQYF,TGTGCCAGCAGACGTGGTGGGGCTAGCGGGGCCTACGAGCAGTACTTC
TRBJ2-7,-,14,TRBD1,TRBV20-1,CSASGDRRTYEQYF,TGCAGTGCTAGTGGGGACAGAAGGACCTACGAGCAGTACTTC
TRBJ1-1,-,13,-,TRBV18,CASSIHSDTEAFF,TGTGCCAGCTCTATACACAGCGACACTGAAGCTTTCTTT
TRBJ1-1,few,17,TRBD1,TRBV19,CASSESFRTGQRTEAFF,TGTGCCAGTAGTGAATCATTTCGGACAGGGCAGAGGACTGAAGCTTTCTTT
TRBJ1-2,-,15,-,TRBV9,CASSVDGAEDYGYTF,TGTGCCAGCAGCGTAGATGGGGCTGAAGACTATGGCTACACCTTC
TRBJ2-7,-,19,-,TRBV7-2,CASSLALKTGRGVVDEQYF,TGTGCCAGCAGCTTAGCGCTCAAGACAGGGAGGGGTGTAGTAGACGAGCAGTACTTC
TRBJ2-5,once,15,-,TRBV4-2,CASSQAYSGLETQYF,TGTGCCAGCAGCCAAGCCTATTCGGGGTTAGAGACCCAGTACTTC
TRBJ2-7,-,16,TRBD1,TRBV4-2,CASSQPGQGLGYEQYF,TGTGCCAGCAGCCAACCGGGACAGGGGCTAGGTTACGAGCAGTACTTC
TRBJ1-3,-,18,-,TRBV5-5,CASSLLIGGIRTGNTIYF,TGTGCCAGCAGCCTTCTGATTGGGGGGATCAGGACTGGAAACACCATATATTTT
TRBJ1-1,once,15,TRBD1,TRBV28,CASSYQLRDRGEAFF,TGTGCCAGCAGTTACCAACTCCGGGACAGGGGAGAAGCTTTCTTT
TRBJ2-1,-,19,TRBD2,TRBV4-1,CASSPRTGLAGGFDNEQFF,TGCGCCAGCAGCCCACGAACGGGACTAGCGGGAGGGTTCGACAATGAGCAGTTCTTC
TRBJ2-1,once,12,-,TRBV11-2,CASSSGVNEQFF,TGTGCCAGCAGCTCTGGGGTCAATGAGCAGTTCTTC
TRBJ2-5,-,18,TRBD2,TRBV7-8,CASSLAGFMRGVQETQYF,TGTGCCAGCAGCTTAGCTGGGTTTATGCGGGGGGTCCAAGAGACCCAGTACTTC
TRBJ1-2,-,15,-,TRBV6-5,CASSYSRVQVFGYTF,TGTGCCAGCAGTTACTCGAGGGTGCAGGTCTTTGGCTACACCTTC
TRBJ1-3,once,18,-,TRBV15,CATSRESARIHSGNTIYF,TGTGCCACCAGCAGAGAGTCAGCGCGTATCCACTCTGGAAACACCATATATTTT
TRBJ2-5,-,15,-,TRBV6-5,CASSYSWPEEETQYF,TGTGCCAGCAGTTACTCCTGGCCAGAGGAAGAGACCCAGTACTTC
TRBJ2-1,-,13,TRBD2,TRBV7-9,CASSLASTSEEFF,TGTGCCAGCAGCTTAGCATCGACTAGCGAGGAGTTCTTC
TRBJ1-1,-,15,-,TRBV19,CASSVNGGWNTEAFF,TGTGCCAGTAGTGTGAATGGGGGGTGGAACACTGAAGCTTTCTTT
TRBJ1-5,-,14,TRBD1,TRBV27,CASRRTGLNQPQHF,TGTGCCAGCAGGCGGACAGGGTTAAATCAGCCCCAGCATTTT
TRBJ2-2,-,13,TRBD1,TRBV12-3/TRBV12-4,CASRDREAGELFF,TGTGCCAGCAGGGACAGGGAGGCCGGGGAGCTGTTTTTT
TRBJ2-5,-,16,TRBD2,TRBV7-2,CASSTHSGGAGETQYF,TGTGCCAGCAGTACCCATAGCGGGGGGGCCGGAGAGACCCAGTACTTC
TRBJ1-5,-,14,-,TRBV6-5,CASSSDGGNQPQHF,TGTGCCAGCAGTTCAGATGGGGGGAATCAGCCCCAGCATTTT